This T cell receptor (beta chain) emerged from a study of blood T cell repertoires in COVID-19. In the study overall: T cells, B-cell-depleted T cells, or PBMCs supplied cDNA or gDNA.

CDR1 is LNHDA, CDR2 SQIVND, per germline (reference sequence). Trimming removed 2 bases from V and 7 bases from J, with 11 bases in between. CDR3 length: 14 amino acids. TCRdb's copy holds only in-frame clones and misses some; the assay was immunoSEQ multiplex PCR. This repertoire shows some 220,000 clones, 85% found once; its top ten account for more than 6%. The chain has TRBV19 and TRBJ1-4, with D possibly matching TRBD1 (5 bases). The source material was peripheral blood. The TCR was taken from a woman aged 55-70 years with active or convalescent COVID-19. In DNA, the CDR3 is TGTGCCAGTAGTATAAATGGAAGGGGTGAAAAACTGTTTTTT. Its translation: CASSINGRGEKLFF.